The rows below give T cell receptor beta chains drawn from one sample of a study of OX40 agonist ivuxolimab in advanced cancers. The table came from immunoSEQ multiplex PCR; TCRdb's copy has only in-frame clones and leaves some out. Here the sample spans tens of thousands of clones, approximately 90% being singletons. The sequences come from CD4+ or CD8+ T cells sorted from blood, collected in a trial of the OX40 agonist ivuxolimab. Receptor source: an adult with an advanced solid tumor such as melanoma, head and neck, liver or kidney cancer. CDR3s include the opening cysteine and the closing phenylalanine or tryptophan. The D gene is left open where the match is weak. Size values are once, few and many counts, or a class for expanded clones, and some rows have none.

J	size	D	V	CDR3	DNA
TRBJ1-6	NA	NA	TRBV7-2	CASSLAHRTIGHNSPLHF	TGTGCCAGCAGCTTAGCGCACAGGACGATCGGCCATAATTCACCCCTCCACTTT
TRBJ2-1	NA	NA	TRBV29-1	CSVAGQPNEQFF	TGCAGCGTTGCGGGACAACCCAATGAGCAGTTCTTC
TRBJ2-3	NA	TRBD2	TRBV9	CASSRTSGRANTDTQYF	TGTGCCAGCAGCCGGACTAGCGGGAGGGCCAACACAGATACGCAGTATTTT
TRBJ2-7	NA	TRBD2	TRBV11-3	CASSFDSSGSYEQYF	TGTGCCAGCAGCTTCGACTCTAGCGGGTCCTACGAGCAGTACTTC
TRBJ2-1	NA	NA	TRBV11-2	CASKAWLSEQFF	TGTGCCAGCAAAGCCTGGTTGTCGGAGCAGTTCTTC
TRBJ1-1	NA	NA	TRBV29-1	CSVTRGREAFF	TGCAGCGTGACGAGGGGGAGGGAAGCTTTCTTT
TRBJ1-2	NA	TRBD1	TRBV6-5	CASSYYGQGSNYGYTF	TGTGCCAGCAGTTACTATGGACAGGGGAGTAACTATGGCTACACCTTC
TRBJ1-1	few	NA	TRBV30	CAWSVLRRGEAFF	TGTGCCTGGAGTGTACTCAGAAGGGGTGAAGCTTTCTTT
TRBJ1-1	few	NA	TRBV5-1	CASSLDRNTEAFF	TGCGCCAGCAGCTTGGACAGGAACACTGAAGCTTTCTTT
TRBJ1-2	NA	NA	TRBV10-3	CATQLSDNYGYTF	TGTGCCACCCAGTTATCGGACAACTATGGCTACACCTTC
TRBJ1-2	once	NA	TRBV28	CASSLQGTLYGYTF	TGTGCCAGCAGTTTGCAGGGGACCCTGTATGGCTACACCTTC
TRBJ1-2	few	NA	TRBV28	CATQGYTF	TGTGCCACCCAAGGCTACACCTTC
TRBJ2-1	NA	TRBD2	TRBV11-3	CASSLGGSYANEQFF	TGTGCCAGCAGCTTAGGCGGGAGTTACGCCAATGAGCAGTTCTTC
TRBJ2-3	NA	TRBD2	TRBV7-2	CASSLAGGDTQYF	TGTGCCAGCAGCTTAGCGGGAGGGGATACGCAGTATTTT
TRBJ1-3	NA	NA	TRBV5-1	CASSPQMDSSGNTIYF	TGCGCCAGCAGCCCGCAGATGGATAGCTCTGGAAACACCATATATTTT
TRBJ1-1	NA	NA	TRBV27	CASSPQMGVTNTEAFF	TGTGCCAGCAGTCCCCAAATGGGGGTGACGAACACTGAAGCTTTCTTT
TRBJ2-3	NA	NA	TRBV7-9	CAGGEDSTDTQYF	TGTGCCGGAGGGGAAGATAGCACAGATACGCAGTATTTT
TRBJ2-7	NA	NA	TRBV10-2	CASTLREASYEQYF	TGCGCCAGCACCCTTCGAGAAGCTTCCTACGAGCAGTACTTC
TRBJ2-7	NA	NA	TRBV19	CASSIGLQRPSISYEQYF	TGTGCCAGTAGTATAGGGCTACAGCGGCCATCAATTTCCTACGAGCAGTACTTC
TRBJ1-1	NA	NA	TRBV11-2	CASKGQGSTEAFF	TGTGCCAGCAAGGGTCAGGGGAGCACTGAAGCTTTCTTT
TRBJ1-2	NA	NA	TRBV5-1	CASSAYSGVGGYGYTF	TGCGCCAGCAGCGCGTACTCAGGGGTGGGGGGCTATGGCTACACCTTC
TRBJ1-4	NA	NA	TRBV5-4	CASSLAVGDREKLFF	TGTGCCAGCAGCTTGGCGGTAGGGGACCGTGAAAAACTGTTTTTT
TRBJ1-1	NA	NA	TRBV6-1	CASSGGQRISAFF	TGTGCCAGCAGTGGAGGACAGCGTATCTCGGCTTTCTTT
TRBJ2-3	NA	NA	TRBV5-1	CASSGSTDTQYF	TGCGCCAGCAGTGGCAGCACAGATACGCAGTATTTT